This paragraph covers one T cell receptor (beta chain) sequence. The target antigen is unknown. Samples underwent the assay at deep level. TCRdb's copy holds only in-frame clones and misses some; the assay was immunoSEQ multiplex PCR. Here the sample spans under 2,000,000 clones, approximately 95% being singletons. CD8 cells classed as naive were CD45RO-negative and positively selected for CCR7, excluding terminally differentiated effector memory CD45RA+ cells. This sample is drawn from a study of shared clonotypes between healthy human individuals. Study-wide points: Researchers sampled only blood; tissue repertoires likely differ.

The CDR3 loop spans 16 amino acids. With 5 bases clipped from V and 8 bases from J, the junction kept 13 bases outside the gene matches. The chain carries TRBV5-3 and TRBJ1-6, with TRBD1 identical over 7 bases. TRBV5-3 is an open reading frame whose function is uncertain. This clonotype was sampled from a man between 18 and 29 years old in good health. Source material: naive CD8+ T cells sorted from blood. CDR3 protein: CARRAASRQGDSPLHF. The CDR3 nucleotides read TGTGCCAGAAGGGCTGCCTCGCGACAGGGTGATTCACCCCTCCACTTT.